Presented here are 30 T cell receptor beta chains from one specimen sequenced in a study of response to subunit inactivated influenza vaccine. TCRdb re-derived calls from the RT-PCR reads in MiXCR, one entry per CDR3 protein. The sample has about 500,000 distinct CDR3 sequences, approximately 15% seen once; the top ten hold 3% to 3.5%. This sample comprised CD4+ T cells sorted from PBMCs, obtained roughly 24 months after vaccination. All receptors derive from a man aged 50 to 69 who received an inactivated influenza vaccine.

The chain joins TRBV3-1 to TRBJ1-1; a weak D match, TRBD1 (6 bases). The CDR3 consists of 14 residues. Trimming pared 0 bases from V and 5 bases from J, leaving 10 bases between. CDR1 is LGHDT, CDR2 YNNKEL, per germline (reference sequence). The CDR3 DNA is TGTGCCAGCAGCCAAGAGGACAGAAAAACTGAAGCTTTCTTT. Translated: CASSQEDRKTEAFF.

The rearrangement joins TRBV19 to TRBJ1-4; 7 positions agree with TRBD1. The CDR3 covers 13 residues. CDR1 is LNHDA and CDR2 is SQIVND in the germline V gene (reference sequence). The trim removed 6 bases at V and 6 bases at J, leaving 4 bases unmatched. CDR3 sequence: CASSADRDEKLFF. As DNA, the CDR3 is TGTGCCAGTAGCGCCGACAGGGATGAAAAACTGTTTTTT.

The gene calls are TRBV19 and TRBJ2-5; D assignment may be TRBD1 or TRBD2 (5 bases each). CDR1 is LNHDA, CDR2 SQIVND, per germline (reference sequence). This CDR3 is 12 amino acids long. V lost 5 bases and J 7 bases, leaving 11 bases between the germline ends. This CDR3 is CASSGTLGTQYF. The CDR3 DNA sequence: TGTGCCAGTAGTGGGACCCTGGGGACCCAGTACTTC.

There are a few counts of this clonotype. The CDR3 region is CASSGTGTGTDTQYF. The CDR3 DNA sequence: TGCGCCAGCAGCGGGACCGGGACAGGGACAGATACGCAGTATTTT. The chain links TRBV4-1 to TRBJ2-3; 9 bases agree with TRBD1. The CDR3 contains 15 residues. The germline CDR1 and CDR2 sequences are MGHRA and YSYEKL. Trimming cost V 5 bases and J 3 bases; bases outside gene matches: 6.

This clonotype came up a few times. The J gene is TRBJ1-1, the V gene TRBV14; weak D call: TRBD1 (5 bases). V was pared by 4 bases and J by 8 bases, with 14 bases between. The length of the CDR3 is 13 residues. Germline loops: CDR1 SGHDN, CDR2 FVKESK. CDR3 residues: CASSPRTRGEAFF. In DNA, the CDR3 is TGTGCCAGCAGCCCCAGAACTCGGGGGGAAGCTTTCTTT.

This clonotype was recorded many times. The V and J genes are TRBV4-3 and TRBJ2-1; D remains ambiguous. The CDR3 totals 13 residues. V was trimmed by 1 base and J by 8 bases, leaving 9 bases between them. Germline V gives CDR1 LGHNA, CDR2 YSLEER. CDR3 amino acids: CASSQALKYEQFF. The CDR3 DNA reads as TGCGCCAGCAGCCAAGCGTTAAAGTATGAGCAGTTCTTC.

This clonotype was detected once. The chain carries TRBV11-2 and TRBJ2-2; 11 bases match TRBD2. Losses at the gene ends were 6 bases for V and 5 bases for J; bases not matched to a gene: 8. Germline values: CDR1 SGHAT, CDR2 FQNNGV. The CDR3 is 16 amino acids. The CDR3 loop is CASRSASGRRTGELFF. In DNA, the CDR3 is TGTGCCAGCAGAAGCGCTAGCGGGAGGAGAACCGGGGAGCTGTTTTTT.

In its sample, this clonotype was seen a few times. The CDR3 reads CASSSRTGANEKLFF. The CDR3, as DNA: TGTGCCAGCAGCTCCAGGACAGGGGCCAATGAAAAACTGTTTTTT. The rearrangement joins TRBV7-2 to TRBJ1-4, with 9 bases matching TRBD1. Germline loops: CDR1 SGHTA, CDR2 FQGNSA. After removal of 4 bases from V and 5 bases from J, the junction contained 5 bases not matched to a gene. The CDR3 is 15 residues long.

The genes are TRBV5-1 and TRBJ1-1, with D perhaps matching TRBD1 (5 bases). The V gene's germline CDR1 is SGHRS and CDR2 YFSETQ. The CDR3 is made up of 14 amino acids. V was cut by 5 bases and J by 2 bases, with 13 bases left in between. This chain's CDR3 is CASRRDGLNTEAFF. The CDR3 DNA follows: TGCGCCAGCAGGAGGGACGGCTTAAACACTGAAGCTTTCTTT.

This clonotype has just a few counts. The gene calls are TRBV20-1 and TRBJ2-2; D unclear. V was clipped by 0 bases and J by 1 base, with 9 bases between them. Germline lookup yields CDR1 DFQATT and CDR2 SNEGSKA (reference sequence). This CDR3 comprises 15 residues. The CDR3 loop reads CSARDRRRNTGELFF. The CDR3 bases are TGCAGTGCTAGAGATCGCCGCAGGAACACCGGGGAGCTGTTTTTT.

The rearrangement uses TRBV24-1 and TRBJ1-1; D gene uncertain. The CDR3 contains 13 residues. Trimming took off 8 bases at V and 5 bases at J, with 14 bases between the two ends. Germline V gene sequence: CDR1 KGHDR, CDR2 SFDVKD. DNA of the CDR3: TGTGCCACCACCCCCTCGGGAGGAACTGAAGCTTTCTTT. This encodes CATTPSGGTEAFF.

This sequence joins TRBV12-3 or TRBV12-4 and TRBJ2-4, with D possibly called TRBD1 or TRBD2 (5 bases each). The V gene lost 6 bases and the J gene lost 0 bases, with 24 bases spanning the gap. The CDR3 contains 19 residues. CDR3 sequence (DNA): TGTGCCAGCAGCTCTGACGGGGACGCAGGCCTCTTAGCCAAAAACATTCAGTACTTC. This sequence encodes CASSSDGDAGLLAKNIQYF.

This clonotype was recorded a few times. The CDR3, as DNA: TGTGCCAGCAGTTTCCAGGGGGGCGCCGGAAGGGGAAACACTGAAGCTTTCTTT. This translates into CASSFQGGAGRGNTEAFF. The chain uses TRBV6-5 and TRBJ1-1; TRBD1 matches at 7 bases. There are 18 residues in the CDR3. Germline V lookup: CDR1 MNHEY, CDR2 SVGAGI. V lost 4 bases to trimming and J lost 2 bases; unmatched junction nucleotides: 16.

The rearrangement links TRBV11-2 to TRBJ2-4; D is ambiguous. This CDR3 contains 14 residues. Trimming took off 2 bases at V and 3 bases at J, with 8 bases between the two ends. Germline CDR1 SGHAT, CDR2 FQNNGV. CDR3 region: CASSLQSDKNIQYF. As DNA, the CDR3 is TGTGCCAGCAGCTTACAGTCCGACAAAAACATTCAGTACTTC.

The gene calls are TRBV29-1 and TRBJ1-2; D is uncertain. Trimming removed 1 base at V and 6 bases at J, with 9 bases between. The CDR3 is 12 residues long. Germline CDR1 reads SQVTM; CDR2 reads ANQGSEA. The CDR3 is CSVEGVGHGYTF. The CDR3 DNA is TGCAGCGTTGAAGGGGTTGGTCATGGCTACACCTTC. Variable domain in full (rest from reference TRBV29-1 and TRBJ1-2): SAVISQKPSRDICQRGTSLTIQCQVDSQVTMMFWYRQQPGQSLTLIATANQGSEATYESGFVIDKFPISRPNLTFSTLTVSNMSPEDSSIYLCSVEGVGHGYTFGSGTRLTVV.

This clonotype was found a few times. This chain connects TRBV5-1 to TRBJ2-1; 11 nucleotides agree with TRBD2. CDR3 length equals 15 residues. Germline V gene data show CDR1 as SGHRS and CDR2 as YFSETQ. V lost 4 bases, J lost 7 bases, and 7 bases stayed unmatched. The CDR3 here is CASSTISGGANEQFF. The CDR3, as DNA: TGCGCCAGCAGCACTATTAGCGGGGGGGCAAATGAGCAGTTCTTC.

The gene calls are TRBV20-1 and TRBJ2-2; 7 bases are shared with TRBD2. Trimming took 3 bases from V and 5 from J; bases not matched to a gene: 6. Germline lookup yields CDR1 DFQATT and CDR2 SNEGSKA (reference sequence). CDR3 size: 14 residues. CDR3 in DNA: TGCAGTGCTAGCGACCAGGGACTAACCGGGGAGCTGTTTTTT. Translated, it gives CSASDQGLTGELFF.

The gene calls are TRBV12-3 or TRBV12-4 and TRBJ2-1, with D perhaps matching TRBD2 (5 bases). V gave up 3 bases and J gave up 6 bases, with 12 bases separating them. This CDR3 is built from 14 residues. The CDR3 DNA reads as TGTGCCAGCAGTTTCGGGGAAGGGTCCAATGAGCAGTTCTTC. Protein product: CASSFGEGSNEQFF.

The V and J genes are TRBV6-5 and TRBJ2-5; 7 bases align to TRBD2. Per germline, CDR1 MNHEY and CDR2 SVGAGI. The CDR3 has 16 amino acids. J gave up 1 base and V 3 bases, and 8 bases lay outside the gene matches. CDR3 coding DNA: TGTGCCAGCAGTTATTTTGGGTCTAGCGGCCAAGAGACCCAGTACTTC. Protein sequence: CASSYFGSSGQETQYF.

V gene TRBV5-5 combines with J gene TRBJ1-5; 10 nucleotides match TRBD1. Per germline, CDR1 SGHKS and CDR2 YYEKEE (reference sequence). There are 16 residues in the CDR3. Trimming removed 0 bases from V and 9 bases from J; junction bases left unmatched: 9. The CDR3: CASSLDTGTGAWPQHF. In DNA, the CDR3 is TGTGCCAGCAGCTTGGACACCGGGACAGGGGCATGGCCCCAGCATTTT.

In this sample, this clonotype turned up a few times. The V gene is TRBV10-3, the J gene TRBJ1-6; 10 bases are shared with TRBD1. Germline CDR1 ENHRY, CDR2 SYGVKD. Trimming cost V 3 bases and J 11 bases; bases outside gene matches: 4. The CDR3 runs to 14 residues. Here the CDR3 reads CAISDPDRGTPLHF. Written as DNA, the CDR3 is TGTGCCATCAGTGACCCGGACAGGGGGACACCCCTCCACTTT.

This clonotype showed up just a few times. The V call is TRBV7-8, the J call TRBJ2-4; tentative D call: TRBD1 (5 bases). The CDR3 runs 15 residues. Between the trimmed V and J ends, which lost 1 base and 0 bases, there was a span of 7 bases. The germline gives CDR1 SGHVS, CDR2 FQNEAQ. DNA of the CDR3: TGTGCCAGCAGCTTAGAAGGGGCAGCCAAAAACATTCAGTACTTC. Amino acid sequence: CASSLEGAAKNIQYF. Drawing the rest from reference TRBV7-8 and TRBJ2-4, the complete variable domain is GAGVSQSPRYKVAKRGQDVALRCDPISGHVSLFWYQQALGQGPEFLTYFQNEAQLDKSGLPSDRFFAERPEGSVSTLKIQRTQQEDSAVYLCASSLEGAAKNIQYFGAGTRLSVL.

There are a few counts of this clonotype. V gene TRBV7-2 combines with J gene TRBJ1-2; 9 bases match TRBD1. The CDR3 runs to 16 residues. Germline assignment: CDR1 SGHTA and CDR2 FQGNSA. Trimming removed 5 bases from V and 4 bases from J; junction bases left unmatched: 11. The CDR3 nucleotides are TGTGCCAGCAGCACCAATCCCGGGACAGGGATCTATGGCTACACCTTC. It codes for CASSTNPGTGIYGYTF.

The table lists this clonotype with many counts. The chain links TRBV28 to TRBJ1-2; the match to TRBD1 covers 9 bases. This CDR3 contains 15 residues. CDR1 and CDR2 (germline): MDHEN, SYDVKM. J gave up 3 bases and V 5 bases, and 7 bases lay outside the gene matches. The CDR3 loop reads CASSHRDRVDYGYTF. The CDR3 coding sequence is TGTGCCAGCAGTCACCGGGACAGGGTTGACTATGGCTACACCTTC.

There are many counts of this clonotype. The J gene is TRBJ2-3, the V gene TRBV27; TRBD2 aligns across 13 bases. Trimming at V came to 5 bases and at J to 2 bases, leaving 7 bases not matched to a gene. In germline, CDR1 is MNHEY, CDR2 SMNVEV (reference sequence). The CDR3 spans 17 residues. CDR3 residues: CASSPAGLAGLTDTQYF. CDR3 sequence (DNA): TGTGCCAGCAGTCCGGCGGGACTAGCGGGGCTCACAGATACGCAGTATTTT.

This clonotype was counted only a few times. V and J are TRBV2 and TRBJ2-1, with 12 nucleotides matching TRBD2. This CDR3 spans 18 amino acids. Trimming took 6 bases from V and 0 from J; bases not matched to a gene: 9. The germline CDR1 and CDR2 sequences are SNHLY and FYNNEI. Here the CDR3 reads CASSWGTSGLSSYNEQFF. CDR3 nucleotides: TGTGCCAGCAGCTGGGGGACTAGCGGGCTCAGCTCCTACAATGAGCAGTTCTTC.

This clonotype appeared a single time. This chain connects TRBV6-5 to TRBJ2-7; the D call may be TRBD1 or TRBD2 (5 bases each). The CDR3 is 18 residues long. V was clipped by 2 bases and J by 1 base, with 21 bases between them. Germline V CDR1 and CDR2: MNHEY, SVGAGI. The CDR3 region has the DNA TGTGCCAGCAGTTACGATGCGGTCCTGGGGACCAATTCCTACGAGCAGTACTTC. Protein: CASSYDAVLGTNSYEQYF.

The chain links TRBV6-5 to TRBJ2-1; D is ambiguous. This CDR3 is built from 13 residues. Germline CDR1 is MNHEY and CDR2 is SVGAGI. V was cut by 0 bases and J by 4 bases, with 4 bases left in between. CDR3 in amino acids: CASSYSPYNEQFF. The CDR3 region has the DNA TGTGCCAGCAGTTACTCTCCTTACAATGAGCAGTTCTTC.

The chain uses TRBV5-6 and TRBJ2-4; 10 bases fit TRBD2. Germline CDR1 and CDR2: SGHDT and YYEEEE. J gave up 6 bases and V 0 bases, and 12 bases lay outside the gene matches. This CDR3 has 18 residues. The CDR3 sequence is CASSLGGLAGAGGNIQYF. The DNA for the CDR3 is TGTGCCAGCAGCTTGGGAGGTCTAGCGGGGGCCGGGGGAAACATTCAGTACTTC.

With regard to this clonotype: It is unclear where the CDR3 begins or ends on the DNA, so no DNA is shown, and the CDR3 is as TCRdb lists it. The J gene is TRBJ2-2, the V gene TRBV7-9; the table's D call of TRBD2 was not tested on the DNA. The CDR3 region is 15 residues in length, termini included. Germline V gene sequence: CDR1 SEHNR, CDR2 FQNEAQ (reference sequence). The CDR3 here is CASPHLGGAPGSCFF.